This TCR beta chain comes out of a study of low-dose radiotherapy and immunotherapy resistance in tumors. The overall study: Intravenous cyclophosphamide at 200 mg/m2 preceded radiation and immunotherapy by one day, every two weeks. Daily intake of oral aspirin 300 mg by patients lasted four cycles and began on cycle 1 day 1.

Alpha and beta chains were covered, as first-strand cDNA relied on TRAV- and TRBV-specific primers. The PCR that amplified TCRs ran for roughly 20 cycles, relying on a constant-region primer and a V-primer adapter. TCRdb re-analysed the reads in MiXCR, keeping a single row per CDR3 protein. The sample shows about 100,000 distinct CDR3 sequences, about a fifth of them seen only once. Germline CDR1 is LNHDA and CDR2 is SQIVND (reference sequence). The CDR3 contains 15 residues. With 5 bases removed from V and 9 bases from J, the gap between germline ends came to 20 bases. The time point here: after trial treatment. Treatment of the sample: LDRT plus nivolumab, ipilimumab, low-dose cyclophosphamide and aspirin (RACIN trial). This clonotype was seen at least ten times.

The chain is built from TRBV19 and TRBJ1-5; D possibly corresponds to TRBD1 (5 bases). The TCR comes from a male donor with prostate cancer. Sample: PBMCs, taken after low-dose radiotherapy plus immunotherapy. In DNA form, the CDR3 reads TGTGCCAGTAGTCTTCCCGGAGGGAAGGGACCGCCCCAGCATTTT. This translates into CASSLPGGKGPPQHF.